This T cell receptor (beta chain) originates from a study of blood T cell repertoires in COVID-19. Study-level background: In each case, the material was cDNA or gDNA derived from T cells, B-cell-depleted T cells, or PBMCs.

Data came from immunoSEQ multiplex PCR; TCRdb stores just in-frame clones and leaves some out. The table shows approximately 250,000 clones, with 80% to 95% occurring only once. This TCR came from a man aged 25 to 40 with COVID-19, enrolled during active disease. The sequenced sample was peripheral blood.

CDR3 protein: CASSPQEWGRVGSPLHF. The CDR3 region has the DNA TGTGCCAGCTCACCACAGGAGTGGGGCAGGGTGGGATCACCCCTCCACTTT. J is TRBJ1-6 and V is TRBV18, with D possibly TRBD1 on 5 matching bases. The CDR3 sequence is 17 residues long. V dropped 1 base and J dropped 10 bases, with 20 bases sitting between them. Germline V gene data show CDR1 as KGHSH and CDR2 as LQKENI.